This T cell receptor beta chain comes out of a study of cytomegalovirus exposure and HLA in healthy donors. Whole-study findings and limits: Confirmation in vitro established that a few CMV-associated chains were specific for CMV antigens.

The CDR3 totals 14 residues. V gave up 7 bases and J gave up 4 bases; unmatched junction bases: 10. Germline V gene data show CDR1 as MNHNS and CDR2 as SASEGT. Comment on this clone: The antigen remains undetermined.

Some clones are missing from TCRdb's copy, which holds only in-frame ones; the method was immunoSEQ multiplex PCR. The repertoire has 150,000 to 200,000 clones, less than 90% of them found once; the top ten carry about 2.3%. It was the approximately 120-subject validation cohort, separate from the approximately 700-subject first cohort, to which the donors belonged. This chain links TRBV6-1 with TRBJ2-7; TRBD1 aligns across 7 bases. The sequence was collected from a woman under 30 in good health and CMV-seronegative. Sequences were obtained from PBMCs. For the CDR3, the DNA is TGTGCCAGCAAATCCCCGGGACAGCCGTACGAGCAGTACTTC. It specifies CASKSPGQPYEQYF.